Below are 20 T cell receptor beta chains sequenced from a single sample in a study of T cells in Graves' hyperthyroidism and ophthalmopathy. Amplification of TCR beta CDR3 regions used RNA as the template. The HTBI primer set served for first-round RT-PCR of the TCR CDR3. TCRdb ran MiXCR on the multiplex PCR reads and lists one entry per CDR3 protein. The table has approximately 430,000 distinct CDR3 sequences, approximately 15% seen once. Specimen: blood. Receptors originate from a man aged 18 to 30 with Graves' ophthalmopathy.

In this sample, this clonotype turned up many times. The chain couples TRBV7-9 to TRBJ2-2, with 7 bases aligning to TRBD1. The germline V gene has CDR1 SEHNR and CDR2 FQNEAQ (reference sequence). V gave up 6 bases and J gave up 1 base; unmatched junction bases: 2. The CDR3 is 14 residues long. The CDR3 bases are TGTGCCAGCAGTGACAGGGTGAACACCGGGGAGCTGTTTTTT. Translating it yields CASSDRVNTGELFF.

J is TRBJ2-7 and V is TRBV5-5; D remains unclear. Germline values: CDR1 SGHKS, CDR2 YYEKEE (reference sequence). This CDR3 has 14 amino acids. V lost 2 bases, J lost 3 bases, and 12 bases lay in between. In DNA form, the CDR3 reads TGTGCCAGCAGCTTTCGCAGCACTATCTACGAGCAGTACTTC. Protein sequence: CASSFRSTIYEQYF.

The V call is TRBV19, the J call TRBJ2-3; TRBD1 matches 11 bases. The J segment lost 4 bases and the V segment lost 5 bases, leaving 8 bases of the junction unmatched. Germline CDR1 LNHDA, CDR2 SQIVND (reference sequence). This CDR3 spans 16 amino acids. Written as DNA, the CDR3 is TGTGCCAGTAGTCTCGGGACAGGGGGAGGCGCAGATACGCAGTATTTT. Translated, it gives CASSLGTGGGADTQYF.

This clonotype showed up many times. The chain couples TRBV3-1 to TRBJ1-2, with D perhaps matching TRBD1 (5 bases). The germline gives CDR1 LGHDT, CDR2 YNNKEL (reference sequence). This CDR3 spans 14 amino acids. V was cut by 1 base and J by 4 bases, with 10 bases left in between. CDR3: CASSQAGAGYGYTF. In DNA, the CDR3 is TGTGCCAGCAGCCAAGCCGGGGCCGGCTATGGCTACACCTTC.

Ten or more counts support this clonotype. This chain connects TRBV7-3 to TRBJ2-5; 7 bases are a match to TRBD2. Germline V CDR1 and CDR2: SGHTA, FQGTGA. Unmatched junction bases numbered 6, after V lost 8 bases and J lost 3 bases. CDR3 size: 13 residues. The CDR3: CASPRAGEETQYF. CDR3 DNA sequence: TGTGCCAGCCCGAGGGCGGGAGAAGAGACCCAGTACTTC.

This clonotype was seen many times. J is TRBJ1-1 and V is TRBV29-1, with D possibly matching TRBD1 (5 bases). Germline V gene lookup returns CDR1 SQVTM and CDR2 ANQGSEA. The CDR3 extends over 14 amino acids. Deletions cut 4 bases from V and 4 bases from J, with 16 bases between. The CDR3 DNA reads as TGCAGCGTTGGCTTAGGGGCTGAAGGCACTGAAGCTTTCTTT. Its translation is CSVGLGAEGTEAFF.

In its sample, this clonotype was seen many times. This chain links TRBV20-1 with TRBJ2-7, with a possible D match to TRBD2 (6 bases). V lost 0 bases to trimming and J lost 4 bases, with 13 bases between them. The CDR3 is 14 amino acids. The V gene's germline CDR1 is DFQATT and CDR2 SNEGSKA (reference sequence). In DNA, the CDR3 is TGCAGTGCTAGAGATAGCGGCTCCCTTTACGAGCAGTACTTC. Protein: CSARDSGSLYEQYF.

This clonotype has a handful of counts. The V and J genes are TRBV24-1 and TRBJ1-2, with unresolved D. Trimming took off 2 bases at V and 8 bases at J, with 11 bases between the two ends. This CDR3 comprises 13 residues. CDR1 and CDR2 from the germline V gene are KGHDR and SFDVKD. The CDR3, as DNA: TGTGCCACCAGTGATTACTGGGGTCTAGGCTACACCTTC. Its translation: CATSDYWGLGYTF.

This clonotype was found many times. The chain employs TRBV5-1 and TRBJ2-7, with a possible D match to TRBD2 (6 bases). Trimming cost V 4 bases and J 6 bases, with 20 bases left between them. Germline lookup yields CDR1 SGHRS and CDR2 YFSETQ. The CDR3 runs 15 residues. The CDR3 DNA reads TGCGCCAGCAGCCCCAGCCCGGAGGGTATCGGCGAGCAGTACTTC. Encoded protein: CASSPSPEGIGEQYF.

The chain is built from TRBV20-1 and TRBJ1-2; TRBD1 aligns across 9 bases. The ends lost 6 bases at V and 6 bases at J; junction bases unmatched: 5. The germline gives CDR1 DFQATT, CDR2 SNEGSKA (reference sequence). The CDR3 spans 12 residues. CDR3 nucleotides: TGCAGTGCCGGGACAGGGCTTGATGGCTACACCTTC. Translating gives CSAGTGLDGYTF.

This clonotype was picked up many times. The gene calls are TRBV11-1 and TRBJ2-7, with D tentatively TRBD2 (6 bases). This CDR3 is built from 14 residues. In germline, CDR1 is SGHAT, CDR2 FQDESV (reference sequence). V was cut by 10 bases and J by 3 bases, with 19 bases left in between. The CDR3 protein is CATQPRQGLYEQYF. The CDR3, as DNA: TGTGCCACCCAACCCCGGCAGGGACTCTACGAGCAGTACTTC.

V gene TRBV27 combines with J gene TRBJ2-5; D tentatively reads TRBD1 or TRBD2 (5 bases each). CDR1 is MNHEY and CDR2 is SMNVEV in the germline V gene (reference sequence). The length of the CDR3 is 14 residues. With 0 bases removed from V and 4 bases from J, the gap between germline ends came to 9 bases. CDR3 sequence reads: CASSLSWDPETQYF. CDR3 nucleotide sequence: TGTGCCAGCAGTTTATCGTGGGACCCAGAGACCCAGTACTTC.

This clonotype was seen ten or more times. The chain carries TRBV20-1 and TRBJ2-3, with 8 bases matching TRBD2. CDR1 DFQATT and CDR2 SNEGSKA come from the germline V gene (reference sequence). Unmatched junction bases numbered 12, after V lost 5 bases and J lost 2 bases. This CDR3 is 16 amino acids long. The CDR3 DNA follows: TGCAGTGCTGACCAGCTGGCGGGGGGTACCACAGATACGCAGTATTTT. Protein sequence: CSADQLAGGTTDTQYF.

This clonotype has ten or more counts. The CDR3 DNA is TGTGCCAGCAGTGAAGCGCTGTGGGACTCCTACGAGCAGTACTTC. It encodes CASSEALWDSYEQYF. The J gene is TRBJ2-7, the V gene TRBV2, with D unclear. This CDR3 has 15 amino acids. Germline V gives CDR1 SNHLY, CDR2 FYNNEI. Trimming removed 0 bases at V and 0 bases at J, with 9 bases between. Together with reference TRBV2 and TRBJ2-7, the CDR3 gives the full variable domain: EPEVTQTPSHQVTQMGQEVILRCVPISNHLYFYWYRQILGQKVEFLVSFYNNEISEKSEIFDDQFSVERPDGSNFTLKIRSTKLEDSAMYFCASSEALWDSYEQYFGPGTRLTVT.

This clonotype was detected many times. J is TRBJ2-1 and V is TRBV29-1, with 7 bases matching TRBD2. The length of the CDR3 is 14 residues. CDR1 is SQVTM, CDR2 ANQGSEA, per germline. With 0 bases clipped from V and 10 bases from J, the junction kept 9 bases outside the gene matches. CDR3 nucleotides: TGCAGCGTTGAAGATCAGATGGGAGGGTTAGAGCAGTTCTTC. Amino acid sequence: CSVEDQMGGLEQFF.

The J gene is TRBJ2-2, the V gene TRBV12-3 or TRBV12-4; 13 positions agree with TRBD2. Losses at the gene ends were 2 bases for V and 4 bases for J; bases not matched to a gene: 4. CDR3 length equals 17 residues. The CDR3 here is CASSLPGLAGSTGELFF. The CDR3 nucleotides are TGTGCCAGCAGTTTACCGGGACTAGCGGGAAGCACCGGGGAGCTGTTTTTT.

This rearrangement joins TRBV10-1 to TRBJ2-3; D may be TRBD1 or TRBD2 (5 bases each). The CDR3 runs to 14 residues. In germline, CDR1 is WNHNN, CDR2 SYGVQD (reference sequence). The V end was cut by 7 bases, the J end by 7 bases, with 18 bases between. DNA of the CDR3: TGCGCCAGCACTAGGTGGGACCACCCCCATACGCAGTATTTT. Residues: CASTRWDHPHTQYF.

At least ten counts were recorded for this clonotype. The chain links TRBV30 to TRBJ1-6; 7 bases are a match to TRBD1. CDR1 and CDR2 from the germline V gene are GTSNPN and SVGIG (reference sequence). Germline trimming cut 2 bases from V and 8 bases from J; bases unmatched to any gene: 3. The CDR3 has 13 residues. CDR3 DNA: TGTGCCTGGAGTCCAACAGGGGATTCACCCCTCCACTTT. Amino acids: CAWSPTGDSPLHF.

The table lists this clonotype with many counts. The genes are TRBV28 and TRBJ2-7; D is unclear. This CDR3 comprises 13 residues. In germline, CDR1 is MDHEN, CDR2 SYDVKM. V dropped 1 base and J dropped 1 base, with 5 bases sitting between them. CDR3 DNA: TGTGCCAGCAGTTTATTGCGATCCTACGAGCAGTACTTC. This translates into CASSLLRSYEQYF.

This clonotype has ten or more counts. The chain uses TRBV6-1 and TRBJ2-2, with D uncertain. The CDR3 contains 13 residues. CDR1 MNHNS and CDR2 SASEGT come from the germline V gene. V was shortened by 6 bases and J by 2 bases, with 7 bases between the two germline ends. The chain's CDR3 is CASRGSNTGELFF. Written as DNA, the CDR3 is TGTGCCAGCAGGGGGTCAAACACCGGGGAGCTGTTTTTT.